The source of this T cell receptor (beta chain) is a study of OX40 agonist ivuxolimab in advanced cancers. Findings and limits, study-wide: There was clonal expansion of CD4+ and CD8+ blood T cells by week 6 at 0.1 to 3.0 mg/kg. Nonresponders included some who also had low normalized T-cell clonal expansion.

Sequenced by immunoSEQ multiplex PCR; TCRdb stores in-frame clones only, minus some. The sample has 100,000 to 150,000 clones; roughly 92% are singletons. Remarks on this clone: As yet, its antigen is unknown.

Excluded were patients having autoimmune disease history or systemic immunosuppression. The sampling schedule covered blood at baseline, cycle 4 day 1, and cycle 7 day 1. The clonotype originates from an adult with an advanced solid tumor such as melanoma, head and neck, liver or kidney cancer. This specimen was CD4+ or CD8+ T cells sorted from blood, taken in a trial of the OX40 agonist ivuxolimab.

The DNA of the CDR3 is TGTGCCAGCTCACAGACTAGCGGAGACGTGAATGAGCAGTTCTTC. It is translated as CASSQTSGDVNEQFF. The chain has TRBV18 and TRBJ2-1; 9 positions match TRBD2. The CDR3 runs 15 residues. CDR1 is KGHSH and CDR2 is LQKENI in the germline V gene. V shed 4 bases, J shed 7 bases, and the junction held 8 bases outside the gene matches.